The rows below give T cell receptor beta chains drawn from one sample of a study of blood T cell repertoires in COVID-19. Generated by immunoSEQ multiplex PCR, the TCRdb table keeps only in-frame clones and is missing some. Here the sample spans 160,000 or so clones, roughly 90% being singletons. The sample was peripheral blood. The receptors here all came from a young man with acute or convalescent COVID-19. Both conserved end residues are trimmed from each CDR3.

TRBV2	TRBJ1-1	ASRPGFTMPNAEAF
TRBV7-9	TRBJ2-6	ASSRPTTGVGANVLT
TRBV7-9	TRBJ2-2	ASSHRDRAAGELF
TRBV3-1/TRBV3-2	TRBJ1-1	ASSQVDRSSEAF
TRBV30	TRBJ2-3	AWSWGGTADTQY
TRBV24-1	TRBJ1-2	ATRDSRPYGYT
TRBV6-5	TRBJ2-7	ASSRQGLIPYEQY
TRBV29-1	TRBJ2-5	SVEGPGGETQY
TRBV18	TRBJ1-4	ASSPNDRGRNEKLF
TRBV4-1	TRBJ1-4	ASSQPTGRAKEKLF
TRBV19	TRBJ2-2	ASSVSQGRTGELF
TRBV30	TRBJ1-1	AWSLQGARNTEAF
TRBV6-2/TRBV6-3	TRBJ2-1	ASSYAWYNEQF
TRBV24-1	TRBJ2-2	ATSGTSGGSQGELF
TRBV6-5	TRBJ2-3	ASSLGGTGSNTQY
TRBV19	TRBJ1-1	ASSIDSGTGKAF
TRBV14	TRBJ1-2	ASSQEWAGFDGYT
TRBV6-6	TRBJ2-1	ASNLQGYNEQF
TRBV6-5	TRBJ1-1	ASSLTGNTEAF
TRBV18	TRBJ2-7	ASSPTGTSTYEQY
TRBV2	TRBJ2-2	ASKATGGYTGELF
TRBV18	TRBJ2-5	ASSPPIGTSGGLQETQY
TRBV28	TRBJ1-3	ASSSTGQQNTIY
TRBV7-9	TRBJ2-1	ASSLGFSGPFYNEQF
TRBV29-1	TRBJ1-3	SVRPRGTGNTIY
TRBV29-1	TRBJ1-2	SVAGTLYGYT
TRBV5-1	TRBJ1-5	ASSLAGNQPQH
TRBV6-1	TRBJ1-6	ASSARQGARNSPLH
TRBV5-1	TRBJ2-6	ASSPAGGGISGANVLT
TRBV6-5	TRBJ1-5	ASTTGQGADQPQH
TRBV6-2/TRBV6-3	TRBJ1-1	ASSSPLGQDRNTEAF
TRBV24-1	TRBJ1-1	ATSDGRDREQGTEAF
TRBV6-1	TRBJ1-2	ASSERDRANYGYT
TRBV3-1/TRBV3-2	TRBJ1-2	ASSQGDISNHGYT
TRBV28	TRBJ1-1	ASSSRRGMENTEAF
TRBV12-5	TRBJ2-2	ASGTRQGSTGELF
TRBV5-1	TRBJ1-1	ASSLQGRRSEAF
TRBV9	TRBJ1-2	ASSVGIYGYT
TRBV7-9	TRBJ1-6	ASSYRQGTLH
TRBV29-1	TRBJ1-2	SVSGTPTNYGYT
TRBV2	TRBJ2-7	ASSEPPGLRSYEQY
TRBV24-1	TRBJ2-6	ATSGVMAGNSGANVLT
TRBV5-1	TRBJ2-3	ASSPGGLAADTQY
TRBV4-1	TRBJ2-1	ASSPYWEALTNEQF
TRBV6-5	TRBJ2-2	ASNGGTRDGELF
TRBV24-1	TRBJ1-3	ATSDPAGSPYSGNTIY
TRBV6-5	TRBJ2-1	ASSDGGGRYNEQF
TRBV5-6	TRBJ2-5	ASSLGGTGKGTQY
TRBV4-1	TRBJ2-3	ASSHRIAGGPGDTQY
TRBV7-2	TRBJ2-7	ASTPHPASGGLGEQY
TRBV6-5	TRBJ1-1	ASTLQTENTEAF
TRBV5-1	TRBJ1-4	ASSTGVATNEKLF
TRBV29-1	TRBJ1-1	SVRQGVMNTEAF
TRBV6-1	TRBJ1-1	ASSEERNTEAF
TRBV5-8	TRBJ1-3	ASRRGTGSYTIY
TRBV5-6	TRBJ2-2	ASSLAGSWNTGELF
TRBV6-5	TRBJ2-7	ASRNPRGGEQY
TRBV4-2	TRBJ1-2	ASSQEYPGQVDGYT
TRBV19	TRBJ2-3	ASSLRQGRGTDTQY
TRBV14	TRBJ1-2	ASSQTGIHGYT